These 17 T cell receptor beta chains were all obtained from the same sample, sequenced in a study of T cell repertoires in cytomegalovirus infection (dated by TCRdb to the late 2010s). Antigens of these TCRs are unknown. Sequencing was carried out with an Illumina HiSeq 1500. The public reads were reprocessed in TCRdb via fastp at Q25 and MiXCR, keeping in-frame beta chains. Identical CDR3 proteins give one entry, which carries the most common genes and DNA. Present in this sample are 57,000 or so distinct CDR3 sequences, roughly 34% of which were seen just once. The top ten hold 60% to 80% of the sample. Material: PBMCs, sequenced either directly or after in vitro stimulation (not recorded which). Receptors were obtained from a human donor in good health (CMV status not recorded). Some clones in this sample may be carry-over from other donors' samples.

In its sample, this clonotype was seen a few times. The genes are TRBV6-1 and TRBJ2-7, with TRBD2 matching over 8 bases. This CDR3 contains 15 residues. With V trimmed by 5 bases and J by 0 bases, 6 bases remained unmatched. Germline assignment: CDR1 MNHNS and CDR2 SASEGT. The CDR3 DNA sequence: TGTGCCAGCAGTTCGGCGGGGGGTAGCTCCTACGAGCAGTACTTC. Residues: CASSSAGGSSYEQYF.

J is TRBJ1-5 and V is TRBV19; D remains unclear. The V end lost 3 bases, the J end lost 2 bases, and 14 bases lay between the germline ends. The CDR3 extends over 16 amino acids. Germline V gene data show CDR1 as LNHDA and CDR2 as SQIVND (reference sequence). The CDR3 here is CASSIGWGDRNQPQHF. The CDR3 DNA follows: TGTGCCAGTAGTATTGGTTGGGGAGACCGCAATCAGCCCCAGCATTTT.

A few counts support this clonotype. The chain is built from TRBV19 and TRBJ2-5; 7 bases are shared with TRBD2. From germline, CDR1 is LNHDA and CDR2 SQIVND (reference sequence). Germline trimming cut 4 bases from V and 2 bases from J; bases unmatched to any gene: 4. The CDR3 is made up of 14 amino acids. CDR3 DNA: TGTGCCAGTAGTAGACGGGACTATCAAGAGACCCAGTACTTC. Protein product: CASSRRDYQETQYF.

As for this clonotype: A read error is likely, as this CDR3 ends without the conserved phenylalanine or tryptophan. No DNA is shown, since the ends of the CDR3 on it are uncertain; the CDR3 is the one TCRdb lists. The chain links TRBV7-2 to TRBJ2-3; the table's D call, TRBD2, was not checked against the DNA. Germline CDR1 and CDR2: SGHTA and FQGNSA. The CDR3 adds up to 15 amino acids, both ends counted. CDR3 loop: CASSLGLAGTDTPYC.

This chain joins TRBV24-1 and TRBJ2-1; the D is unclear. The CDR3 loop spans 16 amino acids. Germline-derived CDR1 and CDR2 are KGHDR and SFDVKD. V lost 2 bases and J lost 1, with 11 bases in between. This chain's CDR3 is CATSDSDIRSYNEQFF. In DNA form, the CDR3 reads TGTGCCACCAGTGATTCCGACATCCGTTCCTACAATGAGCAGTTCTTC.

This clonotype was detected only a few times. The CDR3 protein is CASSSHLGSGGEETQYF. CDR3 bases: TGTGCCAGCAGTTCGCACCTGGGGAGCGGGGGGGAAGAGACCCAGTACTTC. The chain recombines TRBV28 with TRBJ2-5, with 10 bases that match TRBD2. The CDR3 consists of 17 residues. Germline CDR1 MDHEN, CDR2 SYDVKM. V was clipped by 4 bases and J by 3 bases; unmatched bases: 11.

This clonotype was seen a few times. The rearrangement uses TRBV27 and TRBJ1-4; 10 nucleotides match TRBD1. After removal of 4 bases from V and 10 bases from J, the junction contained 12 bases not matched to a gene. This CDR3 spans 16 amino acids. Germline CDR1 and CDR2: MNHEY and SMNVEV (reference sequence). CDR3 in DNA: TGTGCCAGCAGTTCCCCCACCGGGACAGGGGAGGGAAAACTGTTTTTT. This translates into CASSSPTGTGEGKLFF.

This clonotype has a handful of counts. This sequence joins TRBV28 and TRBJ2-2, with D perhaps TRBD2 (6 bases). The V gene's germline CDR1 is MDHEN and CDR2 SYDVKM. This CDR3 is 12 amino acids long. In DNA, the CDR3 is TGTGTCTTCGGAGGGGTCGGCAGGGAGCTGTTTTTT. Protein sequence: CVFGGVGRELFF.

As regards this clonotype: The junction departs from the called germline gene at one end, perhaps through a read error. This rearrangement joins TRBV7-2 to TRBJ2-7; the D is unclear. Germline lookup yields CDR1 SGHTA and CDR2 FQGNSA. The CDR3 runs 13 residues. The DNA for the CDR3 is TGTGCCAGCAGCTTAGGCGGTACCTTAGTTGGGGATTTC. Translated: CASSLGGTLVGDF.

The chain links TRBV5-4 to TRBJ1-1; weak D call: TRBD1 (5 bases). CDR1 and CDR2 from the germline V gene are SGHNT and YYREEE (reference sequence). The CDR3 is 14 residues long. V was trimmed by 5 bases and J by 1 base, leaving 12 bases between them. Here the CDR3 DNA reads TGTGCCAGCAGTCTGTGGGGGGGGAACACTGAAGCTTTCTTT. It specifies CASSLWGGNTEAFF. The whole variable domain, filled in from reference TRBV5-4 and TRBJ1-1, reads ETGVTQSPTHLIKTRGQQVTLRCSSQSGHNTVSWYQQALGQGPQFIFQYYREEENGRGNFPPRFSGLQFPNYSSELNVNALELDDSALYLCASSLWGGNTEAFFGQGTRLTVV.

This chain connects TRBV12-3 or TRBV12-4 to TRBJ1-5; D is perhaps TRBD1 (6 bases). V lost 5 bases, J lost 3 bases, and 14 bases lay in between. The CDR3 consists of 15 residues. CDR3 amino acids: CASSGGAAHNQPQHF. CDR3 sequence (DNA): TGTGCCAGCAGTGGGGGGGCCGCCCACAATCAGCCCCAGCATTTT.

The chain links TRBV11-3 to TRBJ2-7; D not resolved. Deletions cut 6 bases from V and 5 bases from J, with 11 bases between. Germline values: CDR1 SGHNT, CDR2 YENEEA. The CDR3 contains 12 residues. The CDR3 DNA is TGTGCCAGCAGGGTGGATTATCACGAGCAGTACTTC. This sequence encodes CASRVDYHEQYF. Complete variable domain (other parts from reference TRBV11-3 and TRBJ2-7): EAGVVQSPRYKIIEKKQPVAFWCNPISGHNTLYWYLQNLGQGPELLIRYENEEAVDDSQLPKDRFSAERLKGVDSTLKIQPAELGDSAVYLCASRVDYHEQYFGPGTRLTVT.

This clonotype was counted at least ten times. As DNA, the CDR3 is TGTGCCAGCAGCATAGACACCTCCGGGACAGGGGGGACCCAGTACTTC. Its protein product is CASSIDTSGTGGTQYF. The chain employs TRBV7-6 and TRBJ2-5, with 11 nucleotides matching TRBD1. Per germline, CDR1 SGHVS and CDR2 FNYEAQ. Trimming took 5 bases from V and 7 from J; bases not matched to a gene: 12. CDR3 size: 16 residues.

The chain couples TRBV2 to TRBJ1-1; no definite D call. The CDR3 is made up of 14 amino acids. Germline lookup yields CDR1 SNHLY and CDR2 FYNNEI. V lost 3 bases, J lost 0 bases, and 8 bases lay in between. The DNA for the CDR3 is TGTGCCAGCAGTGAGCGAGATATGAACACTGAAGCTTTCTTT. Translated, it gives CASSERDMNTEAFF.

This clonotype was seen a few times. The chain uses TRBV6-2 or TRBV6-3 and TRBJ2-7; perhaps TRBD2 as D (7 bases). V was clipped by 7 bases and J by 1 base, with 17 bases between them. Germline loops: CDR1 MNHEY, CDR2 SVGEGT. The CDR3 covers 15 residues. In DNA, the CDR3 is TGTGCCAGCATCCAAAGCCGGGGGGCATCCTACGAGCAGTACTTC. It specifies CASIQSRGASYEQYF.

To note about this clonotype: One end of the junction is discordant with germline, which a read error may explain. The chain links TRBV6-1 to TRBJ2-7; TRBD1 might be the D (6 bases). Germline V lookup: CDR1 MNHNS, CDR2 SASEGT. CDR3 length equals 13 residues. Here the CDR3 DNA reads TGTGCGAGCAGTGCCCAACAGGGTAACGAGCAGTACTTC. Protein sequence: CASSAQQGNEQYF.

This clonotype was counted between two and nine times. This sequence joins TRBV28 and TRBJ1-2; 7 bases map to TRBD1. Trimming at V came to 8 bases and at J to 7 bases, leaving 19 bases not matched to a gene. Germline V CDR1 and CDR2: MDHEN, SYDVKM. The CDR3 runs 16 residues. This CDR3 reads CASSIGGELVEGGYTF. CDR3 DNA: TGTGCCAGCTCAATAGGGGGCGAGCTGGTTGAGGGTGGCTACACCTTC.